Described below is a single T cell receptor beta chain sequence and its context. Its antigen is not known. TCRdb keeps only in-frame clones here, not all; method: immunoSEQ multiplex PCR. The profile shows 2 million to 3 million clones, approximately 94% of them singletons. Germline assignment: CDR1 MNHEY and CDR2 SVGAGI. Trimming took 6 bases from V and 4 from J; bases not matched to a gene: 6. The length of the CDR3 is 15 residues. The sample comes from a study of shared clonotypes between healthy human individuals. Across the whole study: Three men and a couple of women, aged 18 to 49, were donors. Whole-study findings and limits: The study found lower generation probabilities in non-shared clonotypes than in those shared by all four donors. Between a few donors, naive CD4 clonotypes were shared at a level of about 5%.

V is TRBV6-5 and J is TRBJ2-6; 7 nucleotides agree with TRBD1. This TCR derives from a man between 18 and 35 years old in good health. What was sequenced was naive CD4+ T cells sorted from blood. Subset reported: CD45RA+ positively selected. The CDR3 DNA reads TGTGCCAGCAGATCGACAGGGTCAGGGGCCAACGTCCTGACTTTC. Its protein is CASRSTGSGANVLTF.